This T cell receptor beta chain is from a study of identical twins. The ends were cut back, 2 bases at V and 4 bases at J, with 11 bases in the middle. Per the germline V gene, CDR1 is SGHTA and CDR2 is FQGNSA. The CDR3 has 15 amino acids. Whole-study results and caveats: Rather than following the same donors, the conclusions depended on cross-sectional statistical analysis. Out-of-frame TCR alpha sharing in monozygotic twins exceeded recombination model predictions. Insertions ran lower in abundant cord blood beta clonotypes, though not in memory repertoires.

Template switching added a universal primer binding site, and final cDNA carried unique molecular identifiers. One entry per CDR3 protein results from TCRdb running MiXCR on the 5' RACE reads. The profile shows approximately 150,000 distinct CDR3 sequences, approximately 4% of them singletons. This clonotype has at least ten counts. Its antigen is unidentified. Material: memory T cells sorted from blood. The chain has TRBV7-2 and TRBJ2-2; weak D call: TRBD1 (5 bases). This sequence originates from a man between 18 and 29 years old in good health. CDR3 DNA: TGTGCCAGCAGCTTAAGGCAGGGCGGCACCGGGGAGCTGTTTTTT. This encodes CASSLRQGGTGELFF.